A single sample gave rise to the 19 T cell receptor beta chains below, sequenced in a study of cytomegalovirus exposure and HLA in healthy donors. Both 60 Vbeta primers and 13 Jbeta primers went into the PCR. Measured with immunoSEQ multiplex PCR; TCRdb has only the in-frame clones, and not every one. The sample includes some 200,000 clones, roughly 85% of them seen just once. Source material: PBMCs. All receptors come from a young man in good health and CMV-seronegative.

The rearrangement links TRBV5-4 to TRBJ1-2; no firm D call. Germline assignment: CDR1 SGHNT and CDR2 YYREEE (reference sequence). The CDR3 is 13 amino acids. V was clipped by 4 bases and J by 3 bases, with 10 bases between them. CDR3 amino acids: CASSPRDDYGYTF. CDR3 coding DNA: TGTGCCAGCAGCCCGAGGGATGACTATGGCTACACCTTC.

This clone was seen a single time. The chain combines TRBV15 with TRBJ1-3; D might be TRBD1 (5 bases). Germline-derived CDR1 and CDR2 are LNHNV and YYDKDF (reference sequence). V was trimmed by 0 bases and J by 2 bases, leaving 8 bases between them. This CDR3 is built from 15 residues. CDR3 loop: CATSRDRGAGNTIYF. CDR3 bases: TGTGCCACCAGCAGAGATCGGGGGGCTGGAAACACCATATATTTT.

This chain joins TRBV7-8 and TRBJ2-5; D is ambiguous. This CDR3 has 14 amino acids. CDR1 and CDR2 (germline): SGHVS, FQNEAQ. V was clipped by 2 bases and J by 1 base, with 8 bases between them. The CDR3 reads CASSLTERQETQYF. The DNA of the CDR3 is TGTGCCAGCAGCTTAACGGAGCGCCAAGAGACCCAGTACTTC. The complete variable domain, with remaining parts taken from reference TRBV7-8 and TRBJ2-5, reads GAGVSQSPRYKVAKRGQDVALRCDPISGHVSLFWYQQALGQGPEFLTYFQNEAQLDKSGLPSDRFFAERPEGSVSTLKIQRTQQEDSAVYLCASSLTERQETQYFGPGTRLLVL.

The rearrangement uses TRBV7-9 and TRBJ1-1; no reliable D call. Germline-derived CDR1 and CDR2 are SEHNR and FQNEAQ (reference sequence). V gave up 2 bases and J gave up 4 bases, with 11 bases separating them. The CDR3 loop spans 14 amino acids. In nucleotides, the CDR3 is TGTGCCAGCAGCTTAACTGGGAGGATCACTGAAGCTTTCTTT. It encodes CASSLTGRITEAFF.

The rearrangement uses TRBV7-2 and TRBJ1-2, with 9 bases aligning to TRBD1. V lost 4 bases, J lost 10 bases, and 10 bases stayed unmatched. The CDR3 has 14 amino acids. CDR1 and CDR2 (germline): SGHTA, FQGNSA. The CDR3 reads CASSSRGQGGDYTF. Here the CDR3 DNA reads TGTGCCAGCAGCTCCCGGGGACAGGGTGGCGACTACACCTTC.

The chain has TRBV7-2 and TRBJ2-7, with D perhaps matching TRBD1 (6 bases). Trimming pared 5 bases from V and 0 bases from J, leaving 8 bases between. This CDR3 has 13 amino acids. Germline values: CDR1 SGHTA, CDR2 FQGNSA. CDR3 region: CASSGDTSYEQYF. The CDR3 nucleotides read TGTGCCAGCAGCGGGGACACCTCCTACGAGCAGTACTTC. The full variable domain, with the rest looked up from reference TRBV7-2 and TRBJ2-7, is GAGVSQSPSNKVTEKGKDVELRCDPISGHTALYWYRQSLGQGLEFLIYFQGNSAPDKSGLPSDRFSAERTGGSVSTLTIQRTQQEDSAVYLCASSGDTSYEQYFGPGTRLTVT.

This chain joins TRBV7-2 and TRBJ1-3, with 7 bases that match TRBD1. Germline V gene sequence: CDR1 SGHTA, CDR2 FQGNSA. V shed 5 bases, J shed 0 bases, and the junction held 4 bases outside the gene matches. The length of the CDR3 is 15 residues. The CDR3 loop is CASSLRDSSGNTIYF. CDR3 sequence (DNA): TGTGCCAGCAGCCTCAGGGACAGCTCTGGAAACACCATATATTTT.

This clone was picked up a small number of times. Other DNA sequences in this sample translate to the same CDR3. The CDR3 DNA sequence: TGCAGTGCCCCATTTCAAGAGACCCAGTACTTC. This translates into CSAPFQETQYF. The chain links TRBV20-1 to TRBJ2-5; D gene ambiguous. The V end lost 6 bases, the J end lost 2 bases, and 7 bases lay between the germline ends. The CDR3 totals 11 residues. The germline V gene encodes CDR1 DFQATT and CDR2 SNEGSKA (reference sequence).

The chain combines TRBV6-1 with TRBJ2-5; TRBD2 matches at 12 bases. Germline lookup yields CDR1 MNHNS and CDR2 SASEGT. Trimming took 3 bases from V and 5 from J; bases not matched to a gene: 10. CDR3 length: 17 amino acids. CDR3 DNA sequence: TGTGCCAGCAGTGAGTTTTTCGGACTAGCGGGGAGGGAGACCCAGTACTTC. This sequence encodes CASSEFFGLAGRETQYF.

The chain employs TRBV5-4 and TRBJ1-1, with TRBD1 identical over 7 bases. CDR3 length: 15 amino acids. V lost 4 bases, J lost 4 bases, and 10 bases stayed unmatched. Germline V lookup: CDR1 SGHNT, CDR2 YYREEE (reference sequence). CDR3 sequence: CASSAPTGSGTEAFF. DNA for the CDR3: TGTGCCAGCAGCGCCCCGACAGGGAGCGGCACTGAAGCTTTCTTT.

There are many counts of this clone. The genes are TRBV6-4 and TRBJ2-6; 13 nucleotides match TRBD2. CDR1 and CDR2 (germline): MRHNA, SNTAGT. The CDR3 is 16 amino acids. V trimming: 4 bases; J trimming: 3 bases; junction bases outside the gene matches: 0. The CDR3 DNA sequence: TGTGCCAGCAGTGGGACTAGCGGGAGTGGGGCCAACGTCCTGACTTTC. Translation: CASSGTSGSGANVLTF.

The rearrangement joins TRBV27 to TRBJ2-1; D possibly corresponds to TRBD2 (7 bases). CDR3 length equals 16 residues. Trimming left V 2 bases short and J 4 bases short, with 15 bases between. CDR1 is MNHEY and CDR2 is SMNVEV in the germline V gene (reference sequence). This CDR3 is CASSLRAGAAYNEQFF. DNA of the CDR3: TGTGCCAGCAGTTTAAGGGCGGGGGCTGCATACAATGAGCAGTTCTTC.

The chain combines TRBV27 with TRBJ2-5, with D perhaps matching TRBD2 (7 bases). Germline-derived CDR1 and CDR2 are MNHEY and SMNVEV (reference sequence). The CDR3 has 14 amino acids. Trimming shortened V by 3 bases and J by 5 bases, and 13 bases separated the two germline ends. CDR3 bases: TGTGCCAGCAGTTTGGGGGAGGGGGGGGAGACCCAGTACTTC. It is translated as CASSLGEGGETQYF.

This clone was counted a few times. CDR3 coding DNA: TGTGCCAGCAGCTCCGACAGGACTTATAATTCACCCCTCCACTTT. It yields the protein CASSSDRTYNSPLHF. The J gene is TRBJ1-6, the V gene TRBV11-3; D may be TRBD1 (6 bases). Germline V CDR1 and CDR2: SGHNT, YENEEA. V gave up 4 bases and J gave up 4 bases, with 11 bases separating them. The CDR3 is made up of 15 amino acids.

V and J are TRBV2 and TRBJ1-5; perhaps TRBD1 as D (5 bases). Per germline, CDR1 SNHLY and CDR2 FYNNEI. This CDR3 is built from 14 residues. V was clipped by 6 bases and J by 2 bases, with 11 bases between them. The CDR3 DNA is TGTGCCAGCAGGTGGGGCGTTGGCAATCAGCCCCAGCATTTT. Its translation: CASRWGVGNQPQHF. Supplemented by reference TRBV2 and TRBJ1-5, the full variable domain reads EPEVTQTPSHQVTQMGQEVILRCVPISNHLYFYWYRQILGQKVEFLVSFYNNEISEKSEIFDDQFSVERPDGSNFTLKIRSTKLEDSAMYFCASRWGVGNQPQHFGDGTRLSIL.

The chain joins TRBV7-6 to TRBJ2-1; tentatively, D is TRBD2 (7 bases). There are 16 residues in the CDR3. CDR1 and CDR2 (germline): SGHVS, FNYEAQ. Between the trimmed V and J ends, which lost 1 base and 3 bases, there was a span of 13 bases. This CDR3 reads CASSLGSGGHYNEQFF. As DNA, the CDR3 is TGTGCCAGCAGCTTAGGCTCGGGGGGCCACTACAATGAGCAGTTCTTC. The variable domain in full, completed from reference TRBV7-6 and TRBJ2-1, reads GAGVSQSPRYKVTKRGQDVALRCDPISGHVSLYWYRQALGQGPEFLTYFNYEAQQDKSGLPNDRFSAERPEGSISTLTIQRTEQRDSAMYRCASSLGSGGHYNEQFFGPGTRLTVL.

This clone was seen only a few times. The chain carries TRBV19 and TRBJ2-3; 14 bases are a match to TRBD2. This CDR3 region has 16 residues. Per germline, CDR1 LNHDA and CDR2 SQIVND (reference sequence). V lost 6 bases and J lost 5; bases outside the gene matches: 7. CDR3 loop: CASRAGTSGSLDTQYF. The DNA for the CDR3 is TGTGCCAGTAGAGCTGGGACTAGCGGGAGCCTAGATACGCAGTATTTT.

The rearrangement joins TRBV5-6 to TRBJ1-2; perhaps TRBD1 as D (6 bases). Trimming pared 3 bases from V and 0 bases from J, leaving 9 bases between. The CDR3 extends over 14 amino acids. CDR1 is SGHDT, CDR2 YYEEEE, per germline. CDR3 region: CASSYGTTNYGYTF. The CDR3 region has the DNA TGTGCCAGCAGCTACGGGACAACTAACTATGGCTACACCTTC.

The CDR3 loop reads CASGLAATDTQYF. The CDR3 DNA sequence: TGTGCTAGCGGACTAGCAGCCACAGATACGCAGTATTTT. The V call is TRBV12-5, the J call TRBJ2-3; TRBD2 matches at 8 bases. After removal of 9 bases from V and 2 bases from J, the junction contained 4 bases not matched to a gene. Germline-derived CDR1 and CDR2 are LGHNT and FRNRAP. The CDR3 covers 13 residues. Filled out from reference TRBV12-5 and TRBJ2-3, the complete variable domain reads DARVTQTPRHKVTEMGQEVTMRCQPILGHNTVFWYRQTMMQGLELLAYFRNRAPLDDSGMPKDRFSAEMPDATLATLKIQPSEPRDSAVYFCASGLAATDTQYFGPGTRLTVL.